This T cell receptor (beta chain) originates from a study of cytomegalovirus exposure and HLA in healthy donors. Study-level results: CMV antigen specificity was confirmed in vitro for a few CMV-associated chains. When analyzed later, a missense DCLRE1C variant was found to be linked to TCR beta V- and J-gene trimming.

This clone was seen only once. Its antigen is as yet unknown. In the PCR, 60 Vbeta and 13 Jbeta primers were used. The repertoire was sequenced with immunoSEQ multiplex PCR; TCRdb's copy has only in-frame clones and lacks some. The sample comprises about 90,000 clones, around 84% of which are singletons, and around 4.3% rests with the top ten. As for the donors, each was a healthy bone marrow donor. At collection, donors were nominally healthy, but unrecorded immune exposures were probable. Sequenced input: PBMCs. This TCR was recovered from a woman between 40 and 55 years old in good health and CMV-seropositive.

CDR3 protein: CASSLAGGGQETQYF. The CDR3 coding sequence is TGCGCCAGCAGTCTAGCGGGAGGTGGTCAAGAGACCCAGTACTTC. The chain has TRBV5-1 and TRBJ2-5; 11 bases are shared with TRBD2. The junction had 5 bases not matched to a gene; V was cut back by 5 bases and J by 2 bases. Germline V gene sequence: CDR1 SGHRS, CDR2 YFSETQ. This CDR3 is built from 15 residues.